The 17 T cell receptor beta chains below were found in one sample sequenced in a study of T cells in Graves' hyperthyroidism and ophthalmopathy. Researchers took RNA transcripts and amplified the TCR beta CDR3 regions from them. A first-round RT-PCR of the TCR CDR3 used the HTBI primer set. One entry per CDR3 protein, called by TCRdb with MiXCR from the multiplex PCR reads. The data contain around 270,000 distinct CDR3 sequences, roughly 20% of them singletons. The sample was blood. The receptors derive from a man aged 45-65 years with Graves' ophthalmopathy.

The rearrangement links TRBV20-1 to TRBJ2-1; TRBD2 is a possible D gene (5 bases). CDR3 size: 20 residues. The V end lost 4 bases, the J end lost 3 bases, and 31 bases lay between the germline ends. Germline V CDR1 and CDR2: DFQATT, SNEGSKA (reference sequence). CDR3 nucleotides: TGCAGTGCTACCCGGGCCCCCGGGGTGTGGGGAAAGAAGGACTACAATGAGCAGTTCTTC. Protein sequence: CSATRAPGVWGKKDYNEQFF.

This clonotype was recorded many times. The rearrangement links TRBV28 to TRBJ2-3, with TRBD2 identical over 11 bases. This CDR3 is built from 17 residues. CDR1 and CDR2 (germline): MDHEN, SYDVKM. Germline trimming cut 7 bases from V and 8 bases from J; bases unmatched to any gene: 17. The CDR3 reads CASTSRGLAGGGGTQYF. The CDR3 coding sequence is TGTGCCAGCACCTCCAGGGGCCTAGCGGGAGGAGGAGGTACGCAGTATTTT.

In this sample, this clonotype turned up many times. The chain has TRBV6-2 or TRBV6-3 and TRBJ2-5, with 9 bases fitting TRBD1. V trimming: 10 bases; J trimming: 4 bases; junction bases outside the gene matches: 13. Germline V gene sequence: CDR1 MNHEY, CDR2 SVGEGT. This CDR3 contains 15 residues. The CDR3 nucleotides read TGTGCCACCTACGAACAGGGGGCGCGAAGAGAGACCCAGTACTTC. Translation gives CATYEQGARRETQYF.

There are many counts of this clonotype. The rearrangement links TRBV11-2 to TRBJ2-7; D is unclear. The ends were cut back, 4 bases at V and 2 bases at J, with 15 bases in the middle. The CDR3 length is 15 residues. Per germline, CDR1 SGHAT and CDR2 FQNNGV. The CDR3 DNA reads TGTGCCAGCAGCTCCCGGGTGAAGGGAACCTACGAGCAGTACTTC. Protein: CASSSRVKGTYEQYF.

This clonotype was detected many times. The chain links TRBV7-3 to TRBJ2-2, with D perhaps matching TRBD1 (6 bases). V was shortened by 2 bases and J by 4 bases, with 8 bases between the two germline ends. Germline assignment: CDR1 SGHTA and CDR2 FQGTGA. This CDR3 spans 14 amino acids. The DNA of the CDR3 is TGTGCCAGCAGCTTAGGACAGCTCACCGGGGAGCTGTTTTTT. Its protein is CASSLGQLTGELFF.

There are many counts of this clonotype. This chain links TRBV6-1 with TRBJ2-1; 8 bases align to TRBD1. Germline CDR1 is MNHNS and CDR2 is SASEGT. V shed 10 bases and J 5 bases; nucleotides not matched to a gene: 13. CDR3 length equals 15 residues. CDR3 in amino acids: CATQQGQGEDNEQFF. The CDR3 DNA reads TGTGCCACGCAGCAAGGACAGGGAGAGGACAATGAGCAGTTCTTC.

This clonotype was seen ten or more times. The V call is TRBV2, the J call TRBJ2-7; 8 positions agree with TRBD2. Germline CDR1 is SNHLY and CDR2 is FYNNEI. The CDR3 spans 16 residues. The V gene end was trimmed by 6 bases and the J gene end by 3 bases; junction bases not matched to a gene: 13. CDR3 region: CASRRGSGDSGYEQYF. Here the CDR3 DNA reads TGTGCCAGCAGGAGGGGTAGCGGGGATTCGGGCTACGAGCAGTACTTC.

This clonotype was recorded a few times. The chain links TRBV5-4 to TRBJ2-7, with a possible D match to TRBD2 (5 bases). V was trimmed by 7 bases and J by 1 base, leaving 15 bases between them. Germline CDR1 is SGHNT and CDR2 is YYREEE (reference sequence). This CDR3 contains 14 residues. The CDR3 here is CASYNPAVSYEQYF. As DNA, the CDR3 is TGTGCCAGCTATAATCCAGCGGTTTCCTACGAGCAGTACTTC.

V is TRBV11-1 and J is TRBJ2-1, with TRBD2 identical over 13 bases. Trimming cost V 6 bases and J 0 bases; bases outside gene matches: 5. CDR1 SGHAT and CDR2 FQDESV come from the germline V gene (reference sequence). The CDR3 sequence is 17 residues long. CDR3 DNA sequence: TGTGCCAGCAGTGAACTAGCGGGAGGGGTCTCCTACAATGAGCAGTTCTTC. Its translation: CASSELAGGVSYNEQFF.

V and J are TRBV6-4 and TRBJ2-1; a weak D match, TRBD1 (6 bases). Germline values: CDR1 MRHNA, CDR2 SNTAGT. The CDR3 contains 14 residues. The germline V and J ends were trimmed by 0 bases and 3 bases, with 6 bases remaining between them. CDR3 nucleotide sequence: TGTGCCAGCAGTGACTCAGGGGGCTACAATGAGCAGTTCTTC. This codes for CASSDSGGYNEQFF.

This chain uses TRBV29-1 with TRBJ2-5; D assignment may be TRBD1 or TRBD2 (7 bases each). Germline values: CDR1 SQVTM, CDR2 ANQGSEA. V gave up 1 base and J gave up 2 bases, with 11 bases separating them. The CDR3 has 14 amino acids. The CDR3 bases are TGCAGCGTTGAAGGACAGGGAGGGCAAGAGACCCAGTACTTC. Its translation: CSVEGQGGQETQYF.

The gene calls are TRBV6-1 and TRBJ2-3; no reliable D call. Trimming removed 7 bases from V and 2 bases from J, with 7 bases in between. CDR1 and CDR2 (germline): MNHNS, SASEGT. CDR3 length: 12 amino acids. CDR3 loop: CASNDNTDTQYF. The CDR3 DNA reads TGTGCCAGCAATGATAACACAGATACGCAGTATTTT.

This clonotype came up many times. This rearrangement joins TRBV2 to TRBJ2-7; the D is unclear. The CDR3 totals 15 residues. CDR1 and CDR2 (germline): SNHLY, FYNNEI. V gave up 3 bases and J gave up 0 bases, with 12 bases separating them. CDR3 nucleotide sequence: TGTGCCAGCAGTGAGATGTCAGGTAGCTCCTACGAGCAGTACTTC. Protein product: CASSEMSGSSYEQYF.

In this sample, this clonotype turned up many times. V gene TRBV5-1 combines with J gene TRBJ1-4, with 7 bases lining up with TRBD1. CDR3 length: 13 amino acids. CDR1 is SGHRS and CDR2 is YFSETQ in the germline V gene. The V gene end was trimmed by 3 bases and the J gene end by 8 bases; junction bases not matched to a gene: 4. CDR3 nucleotides: TGCGCCAGCAGCTCCCTGACAGGGGAAAAACTGTTTTTT. Translated, it gives CASSSLTGEKLFF.

The V gene is TRBV11-2, the J gene TRBJ1-6; D not resolved. V shed 4 bases and J shed 6 bases, with 7 bases lying between them. Looked up from germline, CDR1 is SGHAT and CDR2 is FQNNGV. The length of the CDR3 is 13 residues. CDR3 residues: CASSSTSNSPLHF. Written as DNA, the CDR3 is TGTGCCAGCAGCTCGACAAGTAATTCACCCCTCCACTTT.

The chain carries TRBV7-6 and TRBJ2-5; TRBD2 matches at 7 bases. The CDR3 sequence is 14 residues long. The V gene end was trimmed by 4 bases and the J gene end by 1 base; junction bases not matched to a gene: 3. Germline loops: CDR1 SGHVS, CDR2 FNYEAQ. The CDR3 sequence: CASSSLAAQETQYF. Here the CDR3 DNA reads TGTGCCAGCAGCTCGCTAGCGGCCCAAGAGACCCAGTACTTC.

This clonotype was seen many times. The V gene is TRBV20-1, the J gene TRBJ2-7; 8 bases fit TRBD2. Germline trimming cut 6 bases from V and 5 bases from J; bases unmatched to any gene: 12. The CDR3 totals 14 residues. Looked up from germline, CDR1 is DFQATT and CDR2 is SNEGSKA (reference sequence). CDR3 sequence (DNA): TGCAGTGCCTCCGGGGGGGCAGGGAGCCACGAGCAGTACTTC. Translated, it gives CSASGGAGSHEQYF.